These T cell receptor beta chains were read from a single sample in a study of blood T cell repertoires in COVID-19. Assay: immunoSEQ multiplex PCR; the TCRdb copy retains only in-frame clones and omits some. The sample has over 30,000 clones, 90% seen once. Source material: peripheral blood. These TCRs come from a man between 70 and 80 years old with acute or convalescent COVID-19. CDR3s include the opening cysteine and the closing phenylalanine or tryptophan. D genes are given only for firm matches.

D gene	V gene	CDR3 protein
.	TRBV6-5	CASQGGSENHNEQFF
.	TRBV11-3	CASSLGSLSTDTQYF
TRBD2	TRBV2	CASRLAGRLDTGELFF
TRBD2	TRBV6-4	CASSDGTSGTDTQYF
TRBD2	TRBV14	CASSQSPGLASTYNEQFF
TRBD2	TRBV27	CASSTNPGTSQNEQFF
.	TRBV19	CASSTGFDYGYTF
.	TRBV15	CATSRDRQPTDTQYF
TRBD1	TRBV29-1	CSVFFPQGGDEKLFF
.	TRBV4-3	CASRLSASSYNEQFF
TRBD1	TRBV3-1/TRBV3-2	CASGRQGAWTEAFF
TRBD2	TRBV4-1	CASSQLAGVNYNEQFF
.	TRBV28	CASSTDRPNQPQHF
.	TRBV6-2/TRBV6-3	CASSYFLFEAPQHF
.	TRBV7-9	CASPREAGLGNTIYF
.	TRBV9	CASSVAPWGPDTQYF
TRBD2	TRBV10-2	CASRGLAGDSEQYF
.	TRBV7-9	CASSLLLGDYEQYF
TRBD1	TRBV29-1	CSVVGQGAWGYTF
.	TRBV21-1	CASSIRQSYYGYTF
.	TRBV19	CASSIGPPATGELFF
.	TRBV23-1	CASSQSPRPQGYEQYF
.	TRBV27	CASSQTEEIMWETQYF
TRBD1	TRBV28	CASRRQGEIYGYTF
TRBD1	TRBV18	CASSTGGTEAFF
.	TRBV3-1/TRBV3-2	CASSLGRGGNGYTF
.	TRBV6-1	CASSEGAGAGNTGELFF
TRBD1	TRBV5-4	CASSLQGANTGELFF
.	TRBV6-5	CASSYGSGTDTQYF
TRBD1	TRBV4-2	CASSQDRGQETQYF
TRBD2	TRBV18	CASSPTSREVNEQYF
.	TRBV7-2	CASSLEGVNTEAFF
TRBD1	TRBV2	CASARTGNEKLFF
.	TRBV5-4	CASSTRTGTDTQYF
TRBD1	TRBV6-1	CASSEAGRFPGQGRREAFF
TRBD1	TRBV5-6	CASSPDREQGDEQYF
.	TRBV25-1	CASSESNFPYNEQFF
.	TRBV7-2	CASSLAPRGLTGNTIYF
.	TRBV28	CASSSGRMSYEQYF
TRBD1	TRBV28	CASSPPTGSNSPLHF
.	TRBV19	CASKPSPSSYNEQFF
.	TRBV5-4	CASSLAGSAAETQYF
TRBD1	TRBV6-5	CASRKGQTVPRAFF
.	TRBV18	CASSPDRNEKLFF
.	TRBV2	CASSDRGNEQFF
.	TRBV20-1	CSAGPETQYF
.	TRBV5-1	CASSPVAGNEKLFF
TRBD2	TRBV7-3	CASSSGLAGVWQETQYF
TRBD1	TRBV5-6	CASSTGTGPNYGYTF
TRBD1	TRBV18	CASGTGVRNQPQHF
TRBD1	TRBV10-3	CAIGAGGEETQYF
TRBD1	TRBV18	CASSPGTDQPQHF
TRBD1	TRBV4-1	CASAKGTGSGNQPQHF
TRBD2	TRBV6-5	CASTGEAGVSEQFF
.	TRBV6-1	CASSEAWQGAYEQYF
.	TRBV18	CASSPVTPPETQYF
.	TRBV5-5	CASSLSRGSHEKLFF
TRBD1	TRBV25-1	CASTGQINSPLHF
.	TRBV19	CASSTGQTRTEAFF